Sequencing of this T cell receptor (beta chain) was carried out in a study of cytomegalovirus exposure and HLA in healthy donors. The PCR ran on 60 Vbeta and 13 Jbeta primers. Assay used: immunoSEQ multiplex PCR; TCRdb lists only in-frame clones, some missing. The sample contains over 200,000 clones, around 80% of which appear only once. The V gene lost 4 bases and the J gene lost 0 bases, with 10 bases spanning the gap. Germline V gene data show CDR1 as SEHNR and CDR2 as FQNEAQ (reference sequence). This CDR3 comprises 15 residues. This chain links TRBV7-9 with TRBJ1-3; D is unclear. The source is a woman aged 40-49 years in good health and CMV-seronegative. The specimen sequenced was PBMCs. CDR3 bases: TGTGCCAGCAGCTCACTAGTGCTCTCTGGAAACACCATATATTTT. It yields the protein CASSSLVLSGNTIYF.